The rows below give T cell receptor beta chains drawn from one sample of a study of T-cell memory formation after mild COVID-19. TCRdb processed the 5' RACE reads anew with MiXCR; each CDR3 protein has one entry. The table lists about 430,000 distinct CDR3 sequences, roughly 26% of them singletons, with around 9.5% in the top ten. Sequenced: PBMCs or a T cell subset sorted from them (not recorded which). These receptor sequences come from an adult woman who had mild COVID-19 (a few samples of this study predate the infection). Cell type and time point are not known. CDR3s include the opening cysteine and the closing phenylalanine or tryptophan. The D gene is left open where the match is weak. Some rows have no size entry. The others give once, few or many, or a class for an expanded clone.

d_call,j_call,v_call,clone_size,cdr3_aa,cdr3_nt
.,TRBJ2-3,TRBV7-3,few,CASSLYRTDTQYF,TGTGCCAGCAGCTTATACCGCACAGATACGCAGTATTTT
.,TRBJ2-2,TRBV4-1,.,CASSRRETGNTGELFF,TGCGCCAGCAGCCGACGCGAGACAGGGAACACCGGGGAGCTGTTTTTT
.,TRBJ1-5,TRBV6-5,.,CASSYSMPGTPNQPQHF,TGTGCCAGCAGTTACTCGATGCCCGGGACCCCCAATCAGCCCCAGCATTTT
TRBD1,TRBJ2-1,TRBV3-1,few,CASSQEQGSSYNEQFF,TGTGCCAGCAGCCAGGAACAGGGGAGCTCCTACAATGAGCAGTTCTTC
TRBD2,TRBJ2-3,TRBV5-1,.,CASSLDSGGATDTQYF,TGCGCCAGCAGCTTGGATAGCGGGGGGGCCACAGATACGCAGTATTTT
.,TRBJ1-2,TRBV5-4,few,CASSVTGTNYGYTF,TGTGCCAGCAGCGTGACGGGCACCAACTATGGCTACACCTTC
TRBD1,TRBJ1-1,TRBV5-1,many,CASNLGTGNTEAFF,TGCGCCAGCAACCTGGGGACAGGGAACACTGAAGCTTTCTTT
.,TRBJ1-5,TRBV5-1,few,CASSPDGTIGQPQHF,TGCGCCAGCAGCCCCGATGGGACAATCGGACAGCCCCAGCATTTT
.,TRBJ2-7,TRBV4-2,few,CASSHSTGSYEQYF,TGTGCCAGCAGCCATTCCACGGGCAGCTACGAGCAGTACTTC
.,TRBJ2-7,TRBV5-1,.,CASSQAQGNYEQYF,TGCGCCAGCAGCCAAGCTCAGGGCAACTACGAGCAGTACTTC
.,TRBJ2-7,TRBV7-9,.,CASSLESDYEQYF,TGTGCCAGCAGCTTAGAGTCGGACTACGAGCAGTACTTC
.,TRBJ1-1,TRBV7-8,.,CASSLIGRLSEAFF,TGTGCCAGCAGCTTAATAGGGCGTCTCTCTGAAGCTTTCTTT
TRBD2,TRBJ2-7,TRBV9,.,CASSESVAGAYEQYF,TGTGCCAGCAGCGAATCGGTAGCGGGTGCCTACGAGCAGTACTTC
TRBD1,TRBJ1-2,TRBV11-2,few,CASSRTGGVYGYTF,TGTGCCAGCAGCAGGACAGGGGGCGTCTATGGCTACACCTTC
TRBD2,TRBJ2-7,TRBV20-1,.,CSARARGESYEQYF,TGCAGTGCTAGAGCCCGGGGGGAAAGCTACGAGCAGTACTTC
.,TRBJ1-5,TRBV4-1,.,CASSLLWGVDQPQQF,TGCGCCAGCAGCCTGCTCTGGGGGGTGGATCAGCCCCAGCAATTT
TRBD1,TRBJ1-5,TRBV29-1,few,CSVVRDRGLPDINQPQHF,TGCAGCGTAGTGCGGGACAGGGGGCTCCCGGACATTAATCAGCCCCAGCATTTT
TRBD2,TRBJ2-7,TRBV20-1,.,CSAAGTSASYEQYF,TGCAGTGCGGCCGGGACTAGCGCCTCCTACGAGCAGTACTTC
.,TRBJ2-5,TRBV20-1,.,CSAPRLFGETQYF,TGCAGTGCCCCACGCCTTTTCGGAGAGACCCAGTACTTC
.,TRBJ2-5,TRBV24-1,.,CATSDPGRSQETQYF,TGTGCCACCAGTGACCCAGGACGGTCCCAAGAGACCCAGTACTTC
.,TRBJ1-2,TRBV12-3/TRBV12-4,.,CASTPRGEMNGYTF,TGTGCCAGCACCCCGCGGGGGGAAATGAATGGCTACACCTTC
.,TRBJ2-7,TRBV9,few,CASSGDRTGEQYF,TGTGCCAGCAGCGGGGACCGAACGGGCGAGCAGTACTTC
.,TRBJ2-1,TRBV7-2,few,CASNLRGPYNEQFF,TGTGCCAGCAACCTCAGGGGCCCCTACAATGAGCAGTTCTTC
.,TRBJ2-3,TRBV9,.,CASSVDGWPTTDTQYF,TGTGCCAGCAGCGTAGATGGCTGGCCAACCACAGATACGCAGTATTTT
.,TRBJ2-5,TRBV7-6,few,CASSLVGIGGPLSETQYF,TGTGCCAGCAGCTTAGTGGGTATCGGCGGGCCCCTCTCGGAGACCCAGTACTTC
.,TRBJ2-7,TRBV29-1,.,CSCRDGNSYEQYF,TGCAGCTGCCGGGACGGGAACTCCTACGAGCAGTACTTC